These 11 T cell receptor beta chains came from one sample sequenced in a study of vaccination and CD4 T cells after COVID-19. Treatment meaning: roughly ten-day PBMC culture with coronavirus spike peptide pools or control peptides (ViraFEST assay). Oncomine TCR Beta short-read sequencing was applied to DNA from cultured CD4+ T cells. In TCRdb, the PCR reads were re-called with MiXCR into one record per CDR3 protein. Found here are 11,000 to 15,000 distinct CDR3 sequences, about 55% of them singletons; the top ten hold over 9.5%. Their antigen targets remain unknown. This specimen was CD4+ T cells from blood, cultured in vitro, taken before SARS-CoV-2 vaccination. These TCRs come from a human donor who had recovered from COVID-19.

The chain links TRBV20-1 to TRBJ2-1, with D perhaps TRBD2 (6 bases). The DNA end is a closer match to TRBJ2-7, so the J assignment may be wrong. CDR3 length: 14 residues. Germline assignment: CDR1 DFQATT and CDR2 SNEGSKA (reference sequence). CDR3: CSARLASEGYEQYF. Here the CDR3 DNA reads TGCAGTGCTAGACTAGCGTCAGAAGGCTACGAGCAGTACTTC.

The sample holds one count of this clonotype. J is TRBJ1-2 and V is TRBV7-2; 7 bases fit TRBD1. Germline V gene sequence: CDR1 SGHTA, CDR2 FQGNSA. There are 15 residues in the CDR3. With 5 bases clipped from V and 8 bases from J, the junction kept 14 bases outside the gene matches. CDR3: CASSPRGGAMYGYTF. CDR3 DNA sequence: TGTGCCAGCAGCCCGCGAGGGGGCGCAATGTACGGCTACACCTTC.

V and J are TRBV2 and TRBJ2-7, with a weak D call TRBD2 (5 bases). The germline V and J ends were trimmed by 4 bases and 1 base, with 14 bases remaining between them. The germline V gene encodes CDR1 SNHLY and CDR2 FYNNEI. The CDR3 contains 15 residues. CDR3 nucleotides: TGTGCCAGCAGTGCGCGACCGAGCGGTTCCTACGAGCAGTACTTC. Its protein product is CASSARPSGSYEQYF.

In its sample, this clonotype was seen a few times. The chain links TRBV20-1 to TRBJ2-7; 10 bases are a match to TRBD2. Germline CDR1 is DFQATT and CDR2 is SNEGSKA (reference sequence). This CDR3 has 15 residues. With 0 bases clipped from V and 5 bases from J, the junction kept 7 bases outside the gene matches. CDR3 in amino acids: CSAREPSGSENEQYF. The CDR3 nucleotides are TGCAGTGCTAGAGAGCCTAGCGGGAGTGAAAACGAGCAGTACTTC.

The CDR3 DNA reads as TGTGCCAGCAGTCCTGGAATAGTAAAGACGCGGCGGTATCAGCCCCAGCATTTT. Translating gives CASSPGIVKTRRYQPQHF. The gene calls are TRBV6-1 and TRBJ1-5; D gene uncertain. Trimming shortened V by 5 bases and J by 5 bases, and 25 bases separated the two germline ends. Germline V gene sequence: CDR1 MNHNS, CDR2 SASEGT. CDR3 length: 18 residues.

V usage is TRBV27 and J usage is TRBJ1-2; 9 bases line up with TRBD1. V lost 3 bases to trimming and J lost 3 bases; unmatched junction nucleotides: 5. CDR1 is MNHEY and CDR2 is SMNVEV in the germline V gene (reference sequence). The CDR3 covers 15 residues. CDR3 DNA sequence: TGTGCCAGCAGTTTTTCACAGGGGGCGCACTATGGCTACACCTTC. Residues: CASSFSQGAHYGYTF.

The chain employs TRBV15 and TRBJ2-2; unclear D gene. Germline V lookup: CDR1 LNHNV, CDR2 YYDKDF (reference sequence). CDR3 size: 15 residues. Trimming removed 3 bases at V and 4 bases at J, with 12 bases between. The CDR3: CATSRLAPGTGELFF. DNA of the CDR3: TGTGCCACCAGCAGGTTAGCACCGGGCACCGGGGAGCTGTTTTTT.

The rearrangement joins TRBV20-1 to TRBJ2-5; possible D gene TRBD2, 6 bases. Trimming removed 1 base from V and 5 bases from J, with 11 bases in between. This CDR3 has 13 residues. From germline, CDR1 is DFQATT and CDR2 SNEGSKA (reference sequence). CDR3 coding DNA: TGCAGTGCTAGAGCGGGGGTTACGGAGACCCAGTACTTC. It yields the protein CSARAGVTETQYF.

Relative to its sample, this clonotype is large. The chain links TRBV20-1 to TRBJ1-1, with 10 nucleotides matching TRBD1. CDR1 DFQATT and CDR2 SNEGSKA come from the germline V gene (reference sequence). V dropped 0 bases and J dropped 3; count of bases not matched to a gene: 1. The CDR3 totals 14 residues. CDR3 in amino acids: CSARDDRGHTEAFF. The CDR3 coding sequence is TGCAGTGCTAGAGATGACAGGGGGCACACTGAAGCTTTCTTT.

This chain links TRBV5-1 with TRBJ2-5, with TRBD2 identical over 8 bases. CDR3 length: 15 residues. The junction had 8 bases not matched to a gene; V was cut back by 2 bases and J by 5 bases. Germline loops: CDR1 SGHRS, CDR2 YFSETQ. As DNA, the CDR3 is TGCGCCAGCAGCTTAGTAGCGGGGCCCCAGGAGACCCAGTACTTC. It is translated as CASSLVAGPQETQYF. Looking up the rest from reference TRBV5-1 and TRBJ2-5 gives the full variable domain: KAGVTQTPRYLIKTRGQQVTLSCSPISGHRSVSWYQQTPGQGLQFLFEYFSETQRNKGNFPGRFSGRQFSNSRSEMNVSTLELGDSALYLCASSLVAGPQETQYFGPGTRLLVL.

V gene TRBV25-1 combines with J gene TRBJ2-7, with TRBD2 matching over 7 bases. Trimming took 6 bases from V and 3 from J; bases not matched to a gene: 11. Germline V gene data show CDR1 as MGHDK and CDR2 as SYGVNS. This CDR3 comprises 15 residues. This CDR3 is CASRSYASGGYEQYF. The CDR3 nucleotides read TGTGCCAGCAGATCGTATGCTAGCGGAGGCTACGAGCAGTACTTC.